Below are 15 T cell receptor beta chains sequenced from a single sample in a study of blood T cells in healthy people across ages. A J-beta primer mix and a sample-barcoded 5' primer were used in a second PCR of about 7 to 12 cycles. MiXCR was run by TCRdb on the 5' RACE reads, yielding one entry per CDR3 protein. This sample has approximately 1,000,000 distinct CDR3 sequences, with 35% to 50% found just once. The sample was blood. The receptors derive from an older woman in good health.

The CDR3 here is CASRPPGLQETQYF. The CDR3 DNA is TGTGCCAGCAGGCCCCCGGGGCTCCAAGAGACCCAGTACTTC. The V gene is TRBV7-9, the J gene TRBJ2-5, with D possibly called TRBD1 or TRBD2 (5 bases each). The CDR3 runs 14 residues. Trimming removed 6 bases at V and 1 base at J, with 12 bases between. Germline values: CDR1 SEHNR, CDR2 FQNEAQ (reference sequence).

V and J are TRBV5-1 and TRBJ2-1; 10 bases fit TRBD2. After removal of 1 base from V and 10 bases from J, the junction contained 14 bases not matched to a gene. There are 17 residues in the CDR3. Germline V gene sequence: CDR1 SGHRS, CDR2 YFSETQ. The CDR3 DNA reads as TGCGCCAGCAGCTTGATCGGACTAGCGGAAATAATGATAGAGCAGTTCTTC. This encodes CASSLIGLAEIMIEQFF.

CDR3 nucleotide sequence: TGTGCCAGCTCAATTAGCCTGCACAGCACAGATACGCAGTATTTT. Translation: CASSISLHSTDTQYF. The rearrangement joins TRBV27 to TRBJ2-3, with D uncertain. The V end lost 8 bases, the J end lost 0 bases, and 15 bases lay between the germline ends. The CDR3 is 15 amino acids. CDR1 MNHEY and CDR2 SMNVEV come from the germline V gene (reference sequence).

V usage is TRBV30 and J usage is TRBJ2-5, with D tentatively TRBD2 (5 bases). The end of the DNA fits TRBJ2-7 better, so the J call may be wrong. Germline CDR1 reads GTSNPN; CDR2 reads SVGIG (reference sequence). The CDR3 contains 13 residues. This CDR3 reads CAWSVISGYEQYF. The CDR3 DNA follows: TGTGCCTGGAGTGTAATCAGCGGCTACGAGCAGTACTTC.

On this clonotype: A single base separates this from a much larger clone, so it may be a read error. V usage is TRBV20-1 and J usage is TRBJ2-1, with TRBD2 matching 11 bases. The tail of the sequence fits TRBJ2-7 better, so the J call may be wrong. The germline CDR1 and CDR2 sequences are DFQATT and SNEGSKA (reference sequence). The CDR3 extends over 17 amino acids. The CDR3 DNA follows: TGCAGTGCTAGAACCCGGCTAGCGGGAGGTAGATACAATGAGCAGTACTTC. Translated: CSARTRLAGGRYNEQYF.

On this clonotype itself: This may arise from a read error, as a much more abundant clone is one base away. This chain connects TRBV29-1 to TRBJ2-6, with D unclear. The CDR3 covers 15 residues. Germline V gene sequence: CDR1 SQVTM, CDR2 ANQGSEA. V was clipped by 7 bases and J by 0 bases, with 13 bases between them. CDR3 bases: TGCAGCGCAGAGAGGTGCGGCTCTGGGGCCAACGTCCTGACTTTC. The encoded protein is CSAERCGSGANVLTF. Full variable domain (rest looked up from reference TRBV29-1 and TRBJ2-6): SAVISQKPSRDICQRGTSLTIQCQVDSQVTMMFWYRQQPGQSLTLIATANQGSEATYESGFVIDKFPISRPNLTFSTLTVSNMSPEDSSIYLCSAERCGSGANVLTFGAGSRLTVL.

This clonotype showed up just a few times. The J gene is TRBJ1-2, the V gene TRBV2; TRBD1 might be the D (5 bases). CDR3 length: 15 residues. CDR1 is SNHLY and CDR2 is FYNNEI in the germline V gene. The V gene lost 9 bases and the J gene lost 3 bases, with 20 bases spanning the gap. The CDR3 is CASLGTGTAHYGYTF. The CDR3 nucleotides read TGTGCCAGTTTGGGGACTGGGACCGCTCACTATGGCTACACCTTC.

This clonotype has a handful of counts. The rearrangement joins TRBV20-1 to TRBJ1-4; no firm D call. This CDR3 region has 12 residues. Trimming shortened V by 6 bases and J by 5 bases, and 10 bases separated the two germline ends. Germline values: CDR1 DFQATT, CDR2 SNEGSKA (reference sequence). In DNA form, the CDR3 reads TGCAGTGCCCTCCAGGCGAATGAAAAACTGTTTTTT. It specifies CSALQANEKLFF.

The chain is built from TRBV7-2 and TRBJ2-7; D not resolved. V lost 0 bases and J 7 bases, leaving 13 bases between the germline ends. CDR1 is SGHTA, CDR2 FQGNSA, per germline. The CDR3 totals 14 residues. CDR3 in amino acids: CASSLAPVVREQYF. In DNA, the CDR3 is TGTGCCAGCAGCTTAGCCCCCGTGGTGCGGGAGCAGTACTTC.

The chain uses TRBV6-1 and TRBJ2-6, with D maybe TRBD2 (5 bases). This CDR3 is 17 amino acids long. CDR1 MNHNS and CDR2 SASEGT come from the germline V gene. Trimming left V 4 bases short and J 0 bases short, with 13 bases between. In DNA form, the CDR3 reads TGTGCCAGCAGTGGAGGACGGGGTTACTCTGGGGCCAACGTCCTGACTTTC. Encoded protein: CASSGGRGYSGANVLTF.

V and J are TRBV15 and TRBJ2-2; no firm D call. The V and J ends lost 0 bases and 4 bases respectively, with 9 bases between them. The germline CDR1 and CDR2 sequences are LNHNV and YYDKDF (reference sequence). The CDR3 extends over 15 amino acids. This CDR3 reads CATSRDHPATGELFF. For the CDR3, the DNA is TGTGCCACCAGCAGAGACCATCCGGCCACCGGGGAGCTGTTTTTT.

CDR3 protein: CSAQQVYAANVLTF. The CDR3 region has the DNA TGCAGTGCCCAACAGGTCTACGCGGCCAACGTCCTGACTTTC. This chain joins TRBV20-1 and TRBJ2-6; D may be TRBD1 (5 bases). Germline-derived CDR1 and CDR2 are DFQATT and SNEGSKA (reference sequence). This CDR3 region has 14 residues. Trimming cost V 6 bases and J 6 bases, with 15 bases left between them.

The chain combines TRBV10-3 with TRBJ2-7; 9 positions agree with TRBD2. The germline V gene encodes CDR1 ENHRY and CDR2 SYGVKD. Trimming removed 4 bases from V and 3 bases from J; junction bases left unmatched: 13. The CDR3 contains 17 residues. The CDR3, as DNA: TGTGCCATCAGTGGGGGACGAGCGGGAGGCGGTATCTACGAGCAGTACTTC. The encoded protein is CAISGGRAGGGIYEQYF.

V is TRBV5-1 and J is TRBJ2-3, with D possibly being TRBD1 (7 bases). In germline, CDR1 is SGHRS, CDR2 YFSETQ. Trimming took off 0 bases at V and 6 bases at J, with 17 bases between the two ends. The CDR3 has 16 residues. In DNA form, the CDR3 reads TGCGCCAGCAGCTTGGAAAAACCACAGGGGAGGGATACGCAGTATTTT. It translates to CASSLEKPQGRDTQYF.

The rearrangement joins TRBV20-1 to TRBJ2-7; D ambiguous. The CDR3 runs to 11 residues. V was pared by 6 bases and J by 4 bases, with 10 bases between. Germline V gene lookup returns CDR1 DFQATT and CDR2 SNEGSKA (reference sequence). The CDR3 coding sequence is TGCAGTGCCACGACTGAATACGAGCAGTACTTC. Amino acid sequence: CSATTEYEQYF.